The clone carrying this TCR beta chain was observed many times. Its antigen is not known. Construction of TCR beta libraries was performed using quantitative 5'-RACE with molecular barcodes. TCRdb independently ran MiXCR on the 5' RACE reads; one entry per CDR3 protein. The sample lists around 490,000 distinct CDR3 sequences; over 4% were seen once. Trimming took off 0 bases at V and 8 bases at J, with 14 bases between the two ends. The CDR3 is 15 amino acids. This sample is drawn from a study of CD8 T cells in ankylosing spondylitis. Study-level results: Clones linked to disease, bearing a CD8+ phenotype, were relatively rare in peripheral blood. Reports of some motif variants in reactive arthritis synovial fluid and blood predate this one. Within matched ankylosing spondylitis synovial fluid, disease-linked clones were reportedly significantly enriched. A motif of eight highly homologous TCR beta variants was seen as apparently characteristic of ankylosing spondylitis blood.

This clonotype originated in a male donor with ankylosing spondylitis. The chain is built from TRBV12-3 or TRBV12-4 and TRBJ2-1; tentative D call: TRBD1 (5 bases). The sequencing input was blood, either unsorted or a sorted T cell fraction (not recorded which). The CDR3 sequence: CASSLAGAGLYEQFF. CDR3 bases: TGTGCCAGCAGTTTAGCGGGCGCAGGGTTGTATGAGCAGTTCTTC.